One sample yielded the 23 T cell receptor beta chains listed below, sequenced in a study of cytomegalovirus exposure and HLA in healthy donors. The table came from immunoSEQ multiplex PCR; TCRdb's copy has only in-frame clones and leaves some out. The table lists tens of thousands of clones, approximately 91% of them singletons. Sequenced material: PBMCs. These receptors all stem from a man aged 25 to 45 in good health and CMV-seronegative.

The chain employs TRBV5-1 and TRBJ2-7; 10 positions agree with TRBD1. V was pared by 0 bases and J by 2 bases, with 5 bases of the junction left unmatched. The germline V gene has CDR1 SGHRS and CDR2 YFSETQ. The CDR3 loop spans 16 amino acids. CDR3 nucleotides: TGCGCCAGCAGCTTGGAACCAGGGACAGGGGCCTACGAGCAGTACTTC. Protein: CASSLEPGTGAYEQYF.

The genes are TRBV28 and TRBJ1-5; D gene unclear. V was trimmed by 6 bases and J by 4 bases, leaving 4 bases between them. Germline V gives CDR1 MDHEN, CDR2 SYDVKM. This CDR3 spans 11 amino acids. The CDR3 bases are TGTGCCAGCAGGCAGAATCAGCCCCAGCATTTT. Translated: CASRQNQPQHF.

The chain uses TRBV4-2 and TRBJ2-5, with TRBD1 identical over 8 bases. This CDR3 has 14 amino acids. V gave up 4 bases and J gave up 1 base; unmatched junction bases: 2. Germline V gene data show CDR1 as LGHNA and CDR2 as YNFKEQ. CDR3 nucleotides: TGTGCCAGCAGCCCCGGACAGGGCCAAGAGACCCAGTACTTC. Amino acid sequence: CASSPGQGQETQYF.

CDR3 nucleotides: TGTGCCAGCAGTTTCGGGACAGGAAATCAGCCCCAGCATTTT. Encoded protein: CASSFGTGNQPQHF. The rearrangement uses TRBV27 and TRBJ1-5; 8 bases are shared with TRBD1. The CDR3 has 14 residues. Trimming took 3 bases from V and 4 from J; bases not matched to a gene: 2. CDR1 MNHEY and CDR2 SMNVEV come from the germline V gene (reference sequence).

The CDR3 sequence: CASSGESGQLAKNIQYF. CDR3 nucleotides: TGTGCCAGCAGCGGAGAGTCGGGACAACTAGCCAAAAACATTCAGTACTTC. The chain carries TRBV7-8 and TRBJ2-4; D might be TRBD1 (6 bases). CDR3 length: 17 residues. Trimming removed 5 bases from V and 0 bases from J, with 17 bases in between. The V gene's germline CDR1 is SGHVS and CDR2 FQNEAQ.

This chain joins TRBV27 and TRBJ1-5; 8 bases map to TRBD1. Trimming removed 2 bases from V and 4 bases from J; junction bases left unmatched: 4. Germline CDR1 MNHEY, CDR2 SMNVEV (reference sequence). The CDR3 has 15 amino acids. The DNA of the CDR3 is TGTGCCAGCAGTTTAGTTACAGGGGGAAATCAGCCCCAGCATTTT. Protein product: CASSLVTGGNQPQHF.

This clone was counted once. The CDR3 DNA reads as TGTGCCAGCGTTCACACCATGGGACTTAACTATGGCTACACCTTC. This gives the protein CASVHTMGLNYGYTF. V is TRBV27 and J is TRBJ1-2, with D perhaps matching TRBD1 (5 bases). This CDR3 region has 15 residues. The germline V gene encodes CDR1 MNHEY and CDR2 SMNVEV (reference sequence). V lost 8 bases to trimming and J lost 1 base, with 17 bases between them.

The chain couples TRBV27 to TRBJ1-1; TRBD1 matches at 8 bases. The ends lost 2 bases at V and 2 bases at J; junction bases unmatched: 4. Per germline, CDR1 MNHEY and CDR2 SMNVEV (reference sequence). This CDR3 is built from 15 residues. The CDR3 sequence: CASSLLQGANTEAFF. The CDR3 region has the DNA TGTGCCAGCAGTTTACTTCAGGGGGCTAACACTGAAGCTTTCTTT.

V and J are TRBV27 and TRBJ1-2, with TRBD1 matching over 8 bases. V lost 3 bases, J lost 8 bases, and 8 bases stayed unmatched. Germline V gene data show CDR1 as MNHEY and CDR2 as SMNVEV (reference sequence). This CDR3 comprises 14 residues. The CDR3: CASSFGQGGYGYTF. DNA of the CDR3: TGTGCCAGCAGTTTTGGACAGGGAGGGTACGGCTACACCTTC.

The J gene is TRBJ2-7, the V gene TRBV11-3; tentatively, D is TRBD1 (6 bases). The germline V gene encodes CDR1 SGHNT and CDR2 YENEEA. Trimming removed 2 bases from V and 2 bases from J, with 13 bases in between. The CDR3 loop spans 15 amino acids. CDR3 sequence reads: CASSLRGGDTYEQYF. CDR3 nucleotide sequence: TGTGCCAGCAGCTTAAGGGGTGGGGACACCTACGAGCAGTACTTC.

The chain carries TRBV28 and TRBJ1-4; no definite D call. Germline CDR1 and CDR2: MDHEN and SYDVKM. Trimming shortened V by 3 bases and J by 14 bases, and 13 bases separated the two germline ends. The CDR3 runs to 12 residues. CDR3 protein: CASSFGPRRLFF. The DNA of the CDR3 is TGTGCCAGCAGTTTCGGGCCTAGGAGGCTGTTTTTT. The full variable domain, with the rest looked up from reference TRBV28 and TRBJ1-4, is DVKVTQSSRYLVKRTGEKVFLECVQDMDHENMFWYRQDPGLGLRLIYFSYDVKMKEKGDIPEGYSVSREKKERFSLILESASTNQTSMYLCASSFGPRRLFFGSGTQLSVL.

The chain is built from TRBV7-2 and TRBJ1-1, with D unclear. V gave up 5 bases and J gave up 7 bases, with 14 bases separating them. Germline values: CDR1 SGHTA, CDR2 FQGNSA. The CDR3 has 13 amino acids. CDR3 region: CASSPSQIREAFF. In nucleotides, the CDR3 is TGTGCCAGCAGCCCTAGCCAGATACGTGAAGCTTTCTTT. Variable domain in full (rest from reference TRBV7-2 and TRBJ1-1): GAGVSQSPSNKVTEKGKDVELRCDPISGHTALYWYRQSLGQGLEFLIYFQGNSAPDKSGLPSDRFSAERTGGSVSTLTIQRTQQEDSAVYLCASSPSQIREAFFGQGTRLTVV.

The rearrangement joins TRBV5-6 to TRBJ2-1, with TRBD2 matching 7 bases. The CDR3 spans 14 residues. Germline assignment: CDR1 SGHDT and CDR2 YYEEEE. V lost 2 bases and J lost 4; bases outside the gene matches: 3. The CDR3 sequence is CASSFDGGYNEQFF. The CDR3 DNA reads as TGTGCCAGCAGCTTTGACGGGGGGTACAATGAGCAGTTCTTC.

This rearrangement joins TRBV10-3 to TRBJ1-6; D uncertain. The CDR3 has 16 amino acids. V was shortened by 3 bases and J by 0 bases, with 9 bases between the two germline ends. Germline-derived CDR1 and CDR2 are ENHRY and SYGVKD. The CDR3 nucleotides read TGTGCCATCAGTGACCAAAAGAGCTCCTATAATTCACCCCTCCACTTT. Protein: CAISDQKSSYNSPLHF.

The gene calls are TRBV5-1 and TRBJ2-1, with TRBD2 identical over 8 bases. V was pared by 0 bases and J by 7 bases, with 3 bases of the junction left unmatched. This CDR3 region has 14 residues. CDR1 is SGHRS and CDR2 is YFSETQ in the germline V gene. Here the CDR3 reads CASSLGLARNEQFF. CDR3 DNA sequence: TGCGCCAGCAGCTTGGGACTAGCGCGTAATGAGCAGTTCTTC.

CDR3 sequence: CASSILPSGRLDTQYF. DNA for the CDR3: TGTGCCAGTAGTATACTGCCTAGCGGGAGATTAGATACGCAGTATTTT. This chain links TRBV19 with TRBJ2-3; 10 bases are a match to TRBD2. The V and J ends lost 2 bases and 5 bases, in that order; junction bases with no gene match: 7. The CDR3 spans 16 residues. In germline, CDR1 is LNHDA, CDR2 SQIVND (reference sequence).

CDR3: CASFVDAAASEAFF. The CDR3 DNA sequence: TGTGCCAGTTTCGTAGACGCGGCTGCTTCAGAAGCTTTCTTT. V usage is TRBV28 and J usage is TRBJ1-1; D unresolved. V was pared by 9 bases and J by 8 bases, with 22 bases between. The CDR3 spans 14 residues. From germline, CDR1 is MDHEN and CDR2 SYDVKM. Supplemented by reference TRBV28 and TRBJ1-1, the full variable domain reads DVKVTQSSRYLVKRTGEKVFLECVQDMDHENMFWYRQDPGLGLRLIYFSYDVKMKEKGDIPEGYSVSREKKERFSLILESASTNQTSMYLCASFVDAAASEAFFGQGTRLTVV.

The rearrangement links TRBV27 to TRBJ1-5; 9 positions match TRBD1. Losses at the gene ends were 6 bases for V and 10 bases for J; bases not matched to a gene: 10. The germline V gene has CDR1 MNHEY and CDR2 SMNVEV (reference sequence). This CDR3 has 14 residues. CDR3 nucleotide sequence: TGTGCCAGCAGCATCGGGGGACAGGGCTTTCCCCAGCATTTT. This gives the protein CASSIGGQGFPQHF.

The J gene is TRBJ1-1, the V gene TRBV2, with unresolved D. The CDR3 totals 15 residues. Per germline, CDR1 SNHLY and CDR2 FYNNEI. Deletions cut 6 bases from V and 2 bases from J, with 16 bases between. CDR3 sequence reads: CASSPYRAGNTEAFF. CDR3 nucleotides: TGTGCCAGCAGCCCCTATAGGGCGGGAAACACTGAAGCTTTCTTT.

This chain joins TRBV29-1 and TRBJ1-4; a possible D gene is TRBD1 (6 bases). The V end lost 7 bases, the J end lost 10 bases, and 16 bases lay between the germline ends. CDR1 is SQVTM, CDR2 ANQGSEA, per germline. The CDR3 spans 12 residues. DNA for the CDR3: TGCAGCGCAGGGGACGACTTCCGAAAACTGTTTTTT. It yields the protein CSAGDDFRKLFF.

Turning to this clone: The junction differs from germline at one of its ends, possibly a read error. The genes are TRBV6-5 and TRBJ2-1, with 10 bases matching TRBD1. Germline V gives CDR1 MNHEY, CDR2 SVGAGI. CDR3 length: 11 residues. CDR3 coding DNA: TGTGCCAGCAAGACAGGGGGCATCTTGATCTTC. Amino acid sequence: CASKTGGILIF.

The genes are TRBV4-1 and TRBJ1-2; D not resolved. The CDR3 contains 14 residues. CDR1 and CDR2 (germline): MGHRA, YSYEKL. Trimming took 1 base from V and 4 from J, leaving 10 bases between them. CDR3 DNA: TGCGCCAGCAGCCAAGGGGAGGTGGGCTATGGCTACACCTTC. It yields the protein CASSQGEVGYGYTF.

This clone was counted a single time. The rearrangement links TRBV7-9 to TRBJ2-3; 7 bases align to TRBD2. The CDR3 has 16 amino acids. The junction had 8 bases not matched to a gene; V was cut back by 2 bases and J by 3 bases. Germline CDR1 reads SEHNR; CDR2 reads FQNEAQ (reference sequence). CDR3 bases: TGTGCCAGCAGCTTATGGGGGGGACTGAATACAGATACGCAGTATTTT. Translation: CASSLWGGLNTDTQYF.